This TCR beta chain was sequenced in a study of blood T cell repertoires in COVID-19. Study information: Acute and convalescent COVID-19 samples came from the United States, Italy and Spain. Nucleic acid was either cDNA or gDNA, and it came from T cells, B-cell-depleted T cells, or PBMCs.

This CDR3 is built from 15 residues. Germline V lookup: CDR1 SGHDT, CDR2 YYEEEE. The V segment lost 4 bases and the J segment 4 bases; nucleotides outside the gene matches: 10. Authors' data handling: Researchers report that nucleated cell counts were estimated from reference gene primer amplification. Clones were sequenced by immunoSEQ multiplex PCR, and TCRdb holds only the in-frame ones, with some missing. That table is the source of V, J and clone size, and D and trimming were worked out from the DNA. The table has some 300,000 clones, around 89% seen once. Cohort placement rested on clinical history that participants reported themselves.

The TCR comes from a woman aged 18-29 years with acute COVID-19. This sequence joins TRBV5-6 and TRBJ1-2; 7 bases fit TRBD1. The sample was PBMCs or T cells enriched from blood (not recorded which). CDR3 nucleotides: TGTGCCAGCAGCATGTTACAGGGGCGCGGCTATGGCTACACCTTC. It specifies CASSMLQGRGYGYTF.